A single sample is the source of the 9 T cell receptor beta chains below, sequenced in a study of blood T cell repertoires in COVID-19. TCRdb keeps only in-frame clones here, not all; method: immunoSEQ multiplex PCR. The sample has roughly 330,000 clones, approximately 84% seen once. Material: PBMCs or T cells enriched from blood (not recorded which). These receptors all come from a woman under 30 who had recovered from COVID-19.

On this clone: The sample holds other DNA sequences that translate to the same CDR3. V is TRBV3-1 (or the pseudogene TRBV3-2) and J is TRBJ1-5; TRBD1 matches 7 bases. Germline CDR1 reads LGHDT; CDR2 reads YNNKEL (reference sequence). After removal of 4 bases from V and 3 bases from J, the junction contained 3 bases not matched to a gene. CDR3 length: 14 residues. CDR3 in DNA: TGTGCCAGCAGCCCCGGGACAGACAATCAGCCCCAGCATTTT. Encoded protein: CASSPGTDNQPQHF.

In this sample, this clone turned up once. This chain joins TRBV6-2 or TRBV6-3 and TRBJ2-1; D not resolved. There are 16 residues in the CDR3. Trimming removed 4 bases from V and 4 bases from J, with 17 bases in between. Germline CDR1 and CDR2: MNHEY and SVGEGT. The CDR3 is CASSFGPTGSYNEQFF. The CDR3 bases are TGTGCCAGCAGTTTCGGCCCCACCGGGTCGTACAATGAGCAGTTCTTC.

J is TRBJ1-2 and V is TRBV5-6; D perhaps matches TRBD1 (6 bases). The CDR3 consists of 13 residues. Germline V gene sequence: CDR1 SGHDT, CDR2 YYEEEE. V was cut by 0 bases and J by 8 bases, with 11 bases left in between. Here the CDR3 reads CASSLEQGRGYTF. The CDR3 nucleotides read TGTGCCAGCAGCTTGGAACAGGGTCGCGGCTACACCTTC.

The CDR3, as DNA: TGCAGCGTTGGGGGCGCCGGGTCACCCCTCCACTTT. Residues: CSVGGAGSPLHF. This chain links TRBV29-1 with TRBJ1-6, with a weak D call TRBD1 (5 bases). The V and J ends lost 4 bases and 10 bases respectively, with 11 bases between them. Germline V gene data show CDR1 as SQVTM and CDR2 as ANQGSEA. The length of the CDR3 is 12 residues.

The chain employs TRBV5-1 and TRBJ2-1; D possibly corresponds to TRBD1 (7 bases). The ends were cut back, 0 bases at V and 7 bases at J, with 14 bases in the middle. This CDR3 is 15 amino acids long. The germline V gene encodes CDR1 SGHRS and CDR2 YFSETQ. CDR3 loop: CASSLGTGLTNEQFF. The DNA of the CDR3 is TGCGCCAGCAGCTTGGGGACAGGACTAACGAATGAGCAGTTCTTC. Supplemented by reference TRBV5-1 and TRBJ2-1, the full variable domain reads KAGVTQTPRYLIKTRGQQVTLSCSPISGHRSVSWYQQTPGQGLQFLFEYFSETQRNKGNFPGRFSGRQFSNSRSEMNVSTLELGDSALYLCASSLGTGLTNEQFFGPGTRLTVL.

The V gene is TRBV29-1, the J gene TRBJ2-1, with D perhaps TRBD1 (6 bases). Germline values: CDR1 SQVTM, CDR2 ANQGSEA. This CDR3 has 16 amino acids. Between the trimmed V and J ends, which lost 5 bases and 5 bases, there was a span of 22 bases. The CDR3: CSVRGGYRDSDNEQFF. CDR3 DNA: TGCAGCGTTAGAGGTGGTTACAGGGATAGCGACAATGAGCAGTTCTTC.

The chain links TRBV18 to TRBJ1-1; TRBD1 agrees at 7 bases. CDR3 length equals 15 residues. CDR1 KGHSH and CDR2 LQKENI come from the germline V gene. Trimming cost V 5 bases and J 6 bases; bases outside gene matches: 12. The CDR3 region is CASSIGQVRVAEAFF. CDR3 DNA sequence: TGTGCCAGCTCAATTGGACAGGTCAGGGTCGCTGAAGCTTTCTTT.

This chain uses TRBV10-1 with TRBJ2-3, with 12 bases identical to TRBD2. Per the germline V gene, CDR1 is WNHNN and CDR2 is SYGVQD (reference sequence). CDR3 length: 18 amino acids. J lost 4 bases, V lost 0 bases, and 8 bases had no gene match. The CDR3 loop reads CASSESRLAGVAADTQYF. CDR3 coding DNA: TGCGCCAGCAGTGAGTCGAGACTAGCGGGGGTGGCGGCAGATACGCAGTATTTT.

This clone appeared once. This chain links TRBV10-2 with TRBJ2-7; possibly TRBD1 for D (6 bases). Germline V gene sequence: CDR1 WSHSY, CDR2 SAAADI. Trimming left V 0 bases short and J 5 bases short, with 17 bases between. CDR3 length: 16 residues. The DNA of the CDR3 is TGCGCCAGCAGTGAGTCAGGCATAGGGGGTTACGACGAGCAGTACTTC. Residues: CASSESGIGGYDEQYF.